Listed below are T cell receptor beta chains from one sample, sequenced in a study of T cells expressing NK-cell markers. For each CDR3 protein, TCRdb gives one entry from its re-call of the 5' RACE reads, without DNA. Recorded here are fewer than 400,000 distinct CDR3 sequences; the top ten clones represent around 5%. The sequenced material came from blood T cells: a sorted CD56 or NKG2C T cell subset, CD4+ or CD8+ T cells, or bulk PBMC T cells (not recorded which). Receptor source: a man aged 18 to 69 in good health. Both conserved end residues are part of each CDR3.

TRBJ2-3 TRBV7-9 CASSLGGTGARTDTQYF
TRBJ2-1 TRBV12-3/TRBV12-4 CASSLVPGGARNEQFF
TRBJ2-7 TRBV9 CASSATPDGRTFGEQYF
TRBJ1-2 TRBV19 CASTSSGARAGDYGYTF
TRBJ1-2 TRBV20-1 CSASGTNYGYTF
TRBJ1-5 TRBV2 CASSEGTPGQPQHF
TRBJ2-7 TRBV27 CASSFRSGYYEQYF
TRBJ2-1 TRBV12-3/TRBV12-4 CASSSGTTTYNEQFF
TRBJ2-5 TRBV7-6 CASSLKASGAQETQYF
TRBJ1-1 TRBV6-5 CASSHRTVMNTEAFF
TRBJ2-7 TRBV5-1 CASSLEPAVVGYEQYF
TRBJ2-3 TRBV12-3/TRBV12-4 CASSLYRPGLTDTQYF
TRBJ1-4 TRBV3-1 CASSQPGTGIEKLFF
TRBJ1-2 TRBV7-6 CASSLAQGDYGYTF
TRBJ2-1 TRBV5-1 CASSVDGGAFTEQFF
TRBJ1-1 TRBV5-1 CASYPAGAGVSGNTEAFF
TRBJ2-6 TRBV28 CASSPLEKAGGANVLTF
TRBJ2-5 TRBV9 CASSAERDREETQYF
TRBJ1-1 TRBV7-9 CASSPLGRKPEAFF